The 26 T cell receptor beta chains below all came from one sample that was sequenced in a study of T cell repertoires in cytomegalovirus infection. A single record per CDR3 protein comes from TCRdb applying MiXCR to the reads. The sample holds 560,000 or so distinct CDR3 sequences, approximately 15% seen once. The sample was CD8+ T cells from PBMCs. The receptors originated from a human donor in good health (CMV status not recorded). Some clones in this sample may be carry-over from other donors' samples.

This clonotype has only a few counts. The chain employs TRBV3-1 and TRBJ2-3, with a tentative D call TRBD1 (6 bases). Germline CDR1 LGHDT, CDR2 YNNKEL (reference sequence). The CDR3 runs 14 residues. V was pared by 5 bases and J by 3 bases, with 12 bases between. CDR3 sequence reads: CASSTEGVTDTQYF. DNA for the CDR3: TGTGCCAGCAGCACTGAGGGGGTGACAGATACGCAGTATTTT.

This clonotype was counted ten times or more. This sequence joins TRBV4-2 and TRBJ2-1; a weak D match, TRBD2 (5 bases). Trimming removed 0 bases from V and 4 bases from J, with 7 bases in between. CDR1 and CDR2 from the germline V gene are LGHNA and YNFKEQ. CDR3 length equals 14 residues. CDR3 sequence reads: CASSQDSGYNEQFF. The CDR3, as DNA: TGTGCCAGCAGCCAAGATTCGGGGTACAATGAGCAGTTCTTC.

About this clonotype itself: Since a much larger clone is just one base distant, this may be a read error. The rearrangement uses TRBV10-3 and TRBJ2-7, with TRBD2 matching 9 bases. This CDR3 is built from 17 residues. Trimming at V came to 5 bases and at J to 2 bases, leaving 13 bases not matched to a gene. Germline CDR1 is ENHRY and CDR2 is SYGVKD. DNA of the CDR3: TGTGCCATCAGTAAGTTGAGAGCGGGGGGCCCCACCTACGAGCAGTACTTC. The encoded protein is CAISKLRAGGPTYEQYF.

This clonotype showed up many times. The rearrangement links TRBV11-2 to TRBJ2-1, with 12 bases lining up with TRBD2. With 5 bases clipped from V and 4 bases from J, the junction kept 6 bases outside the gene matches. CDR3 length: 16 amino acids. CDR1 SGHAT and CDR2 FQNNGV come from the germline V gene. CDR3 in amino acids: CASSPWTSGVYNEQFF. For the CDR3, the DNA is TGTGCCAGCAGCCCGTGGACTAGCGGGGTGTACAATGAGCAGTTCTTC.

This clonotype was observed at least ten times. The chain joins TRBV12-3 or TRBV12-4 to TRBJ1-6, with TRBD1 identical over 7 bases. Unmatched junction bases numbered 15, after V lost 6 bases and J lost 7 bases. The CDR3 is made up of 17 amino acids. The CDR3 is CASSAATGVEENSPLHF. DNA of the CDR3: TGTGCCAGCAGCGCAGCCACAGGGGTAGAGGAGAATTCACCCCTCCACTTT.

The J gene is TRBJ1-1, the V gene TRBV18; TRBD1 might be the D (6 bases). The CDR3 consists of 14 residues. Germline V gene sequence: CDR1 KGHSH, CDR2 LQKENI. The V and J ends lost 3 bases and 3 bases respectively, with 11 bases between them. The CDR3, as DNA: TGTGCCAGCTCACCGGAGGGGGGGGACACTGAAGCTTTCTTT. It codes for CASSPEGGDTEAFF.

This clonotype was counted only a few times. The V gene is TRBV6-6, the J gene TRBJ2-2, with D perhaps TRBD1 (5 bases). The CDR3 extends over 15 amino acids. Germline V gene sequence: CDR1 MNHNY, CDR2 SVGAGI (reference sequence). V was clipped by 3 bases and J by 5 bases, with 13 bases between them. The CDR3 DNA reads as TGTGCCAGCAGTTATCGCAGGGAAGGAACCGGGGAGCTGTTTTTT. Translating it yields CASSYRREGTGELFF.

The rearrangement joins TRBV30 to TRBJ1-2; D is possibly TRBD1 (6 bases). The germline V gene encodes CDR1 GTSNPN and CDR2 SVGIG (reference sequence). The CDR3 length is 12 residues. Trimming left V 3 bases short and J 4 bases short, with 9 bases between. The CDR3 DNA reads TGTGCCTGGAGACAGGGTATCTATGGCTACACCTTC. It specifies CAWRQGIYGYTF. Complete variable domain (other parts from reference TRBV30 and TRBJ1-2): SQTIHQWPATLVQPVGSPLSLECTVEGTSNPNLYWYRQAAGRGLQLLFYSVGIGQISSEVPQNLSASRPQDRQFILSSKKLLLSDSGFYLCAWRQGIYGYTFGSGTRLTVV.

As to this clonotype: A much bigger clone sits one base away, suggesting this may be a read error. The CDR3 coding sequence is TGTGCCAGCAGAGCGGTCTACGAGCAGTACTTC. The encoded protein is CASRAVYEQYF. The chain couples TRBV6-2 or TRBV6-3 to TRBJ2-7; a possible D gene is TRBD2 (5 bases). From germline, CDR1 is MNHEY and CDR2 SVGEGT. This CDR3 has 11 amino acids. Deletions cut 6 bases from V and 3 bases from J, with 6 bases between.

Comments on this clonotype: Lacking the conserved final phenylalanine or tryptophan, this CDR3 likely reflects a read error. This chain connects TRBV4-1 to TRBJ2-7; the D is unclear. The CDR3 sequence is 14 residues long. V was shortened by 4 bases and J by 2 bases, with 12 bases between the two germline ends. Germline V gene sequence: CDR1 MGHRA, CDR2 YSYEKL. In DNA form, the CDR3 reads TGCGCCAGCAGCCGCCACATCAGCCCCTACGAGCAGTACTCC. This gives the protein CASSRHISPYEQYS.

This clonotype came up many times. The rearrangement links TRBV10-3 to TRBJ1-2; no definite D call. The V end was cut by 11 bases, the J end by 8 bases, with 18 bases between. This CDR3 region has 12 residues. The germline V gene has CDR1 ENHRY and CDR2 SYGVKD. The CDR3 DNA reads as TGTGCCCTCTGGACGGCGGCCCGGGGCTACACCTTC. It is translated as CALWTAARGYTF.

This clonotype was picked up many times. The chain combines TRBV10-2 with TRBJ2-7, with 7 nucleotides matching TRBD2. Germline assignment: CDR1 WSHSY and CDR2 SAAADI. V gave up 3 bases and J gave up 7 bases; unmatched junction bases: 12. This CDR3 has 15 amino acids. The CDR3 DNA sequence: TGCGCCAGCAGTGATGGCGCGGGAGTGCCCCGAGAGCAGTACTTC. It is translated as CASSDGAGVPREQYF.

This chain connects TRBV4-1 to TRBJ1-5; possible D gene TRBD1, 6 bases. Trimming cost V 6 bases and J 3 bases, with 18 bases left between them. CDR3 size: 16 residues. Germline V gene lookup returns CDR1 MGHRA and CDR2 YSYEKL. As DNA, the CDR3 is TGCGCCAGCAGTCTAACGGCGACAGGCCTCAATCAGCCCCAGCATTTT. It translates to CASSLTATGLNQPQHF.

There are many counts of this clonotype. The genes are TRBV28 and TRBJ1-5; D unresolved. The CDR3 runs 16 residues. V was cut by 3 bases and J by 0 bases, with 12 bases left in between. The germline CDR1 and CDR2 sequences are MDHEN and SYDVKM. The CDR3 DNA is TGTGCCAGCAGTTTTAGAGGAGAATATAGCAATCAGCCCCAGCATTTT. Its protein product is CASSFRGEYSNQPQHF.

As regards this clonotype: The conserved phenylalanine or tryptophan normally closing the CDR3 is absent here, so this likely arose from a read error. CDR3 residues: CASSQAGQLPETQYL. In nucleotides, the CDR3 is TGTGCCAGCAGCCAAGCAGGACAGCTCCCAGAGACCCAGTACTTA. V is TRBV3-1 and J is TRBJ2-5, with D possibly being TRBD1 (6 bases). Trimming removed 1 base at V and 4 bases at J, with 13 bases between. The CDR3 has 15 residues. Germline V gives CDR1 LGHDT, CDR2 YNNKEL (reference sequence).

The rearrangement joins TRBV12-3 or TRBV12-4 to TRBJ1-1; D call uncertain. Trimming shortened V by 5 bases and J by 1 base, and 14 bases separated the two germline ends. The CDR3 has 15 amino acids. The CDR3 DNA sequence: TGTGCCAGCAGTCGGACCCCCCTGAAGAACACTGAAGCTTTCTTT. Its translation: CASSRTPLKNTEAFF.

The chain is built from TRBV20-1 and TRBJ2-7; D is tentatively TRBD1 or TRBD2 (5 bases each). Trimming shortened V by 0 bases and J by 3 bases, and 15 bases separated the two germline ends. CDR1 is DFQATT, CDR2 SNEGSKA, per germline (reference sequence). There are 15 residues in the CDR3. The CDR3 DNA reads TGCAGTGCTAGAGACTCCCCGGGGCTTCTCTACGAGCAGTACTTC. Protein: CSARDSPGLLYEQYF.

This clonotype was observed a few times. DNA of the CDR3: TGTGCCAGCAGCTTGGGGGCAGGGGGGTATTCAGATACGCAGTATTTT. Amino acids: CASSLGAGGYSDTQYF. This sequence joins TRBV5-6 and TRBJ2-3, with D possibly matching TRBD1 (7 bases). Trimming pared 0 bases from V and 4 bases from J, leaving 15 bases between. Per germline, CDR1 SGHDT and CDR2 YYEEEE. There are 16 residues in the CDR3.

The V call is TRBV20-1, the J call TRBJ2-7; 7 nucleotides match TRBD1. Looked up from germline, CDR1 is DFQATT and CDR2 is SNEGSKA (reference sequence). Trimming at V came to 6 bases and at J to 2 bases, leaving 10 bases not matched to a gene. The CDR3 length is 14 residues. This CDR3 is CSAAQRDSTYEQYF. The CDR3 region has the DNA TGCAGTGCCGCCCAACGGGACAGTACCTACGAGCAGTACTTC.

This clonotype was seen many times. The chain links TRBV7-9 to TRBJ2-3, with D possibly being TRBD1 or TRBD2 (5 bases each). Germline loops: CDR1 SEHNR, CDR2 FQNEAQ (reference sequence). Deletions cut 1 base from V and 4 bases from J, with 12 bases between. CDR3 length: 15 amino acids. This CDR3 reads CASSLGFGAADTQYF. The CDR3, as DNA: TGTGCCAGCAGCTTAGGGTTCGGGGCCGCAGATACGCAGTATTTT.

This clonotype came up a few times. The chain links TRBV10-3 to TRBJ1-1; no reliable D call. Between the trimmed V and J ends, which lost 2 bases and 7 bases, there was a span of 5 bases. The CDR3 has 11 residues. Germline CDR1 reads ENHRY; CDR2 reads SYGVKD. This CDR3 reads CAISEDGEAFF. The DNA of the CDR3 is TGTGCCATCAGTGAGGACGGTGAAGCTTTCTTT.

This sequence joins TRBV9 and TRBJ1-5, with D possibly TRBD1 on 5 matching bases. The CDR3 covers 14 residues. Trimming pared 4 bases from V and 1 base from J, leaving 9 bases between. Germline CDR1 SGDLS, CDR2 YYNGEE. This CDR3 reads CASSHGASNQPQHF. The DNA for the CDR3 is TGTGCCAGCAGCCACGGGGCGAGCAATCAGCCCCAGCATTTT.

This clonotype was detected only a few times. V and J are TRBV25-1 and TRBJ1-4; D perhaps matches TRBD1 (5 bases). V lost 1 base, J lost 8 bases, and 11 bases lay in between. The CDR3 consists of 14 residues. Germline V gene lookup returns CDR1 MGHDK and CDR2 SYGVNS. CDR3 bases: TGTGCCAGCAGTGAATCAGGGCTCGGCGAAAAACTGTTTTTT. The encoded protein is CASSESGLGEKLFF.

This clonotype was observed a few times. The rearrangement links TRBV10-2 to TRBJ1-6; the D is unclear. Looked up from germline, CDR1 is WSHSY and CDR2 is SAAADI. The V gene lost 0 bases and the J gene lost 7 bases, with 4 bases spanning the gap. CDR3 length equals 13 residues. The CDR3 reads CASSESGNSPLHF. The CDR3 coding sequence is TGCGCCAGCAGTGAGTCGGGGAATTCACCCCTCCACTTT.

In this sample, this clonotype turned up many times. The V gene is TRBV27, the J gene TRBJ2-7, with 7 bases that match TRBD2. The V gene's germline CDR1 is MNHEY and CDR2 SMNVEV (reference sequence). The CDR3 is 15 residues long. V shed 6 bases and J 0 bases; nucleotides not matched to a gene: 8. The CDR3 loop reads CASRLIASGSYEQYF. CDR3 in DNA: TGTGCCAGCAGACTAATCGCTAGCGGCTCCTACGAGCAGTACTTC.

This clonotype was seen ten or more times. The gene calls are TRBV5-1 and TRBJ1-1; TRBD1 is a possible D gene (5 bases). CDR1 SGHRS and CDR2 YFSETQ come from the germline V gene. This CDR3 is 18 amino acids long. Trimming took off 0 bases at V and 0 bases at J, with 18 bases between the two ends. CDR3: CASSLAVRVGPMNTEAFF. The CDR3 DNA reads TGCGCCAGCAGCTTGGCCGTCAGGGTTGGGCCCATGAACACTGAAGCTTTCTTT.